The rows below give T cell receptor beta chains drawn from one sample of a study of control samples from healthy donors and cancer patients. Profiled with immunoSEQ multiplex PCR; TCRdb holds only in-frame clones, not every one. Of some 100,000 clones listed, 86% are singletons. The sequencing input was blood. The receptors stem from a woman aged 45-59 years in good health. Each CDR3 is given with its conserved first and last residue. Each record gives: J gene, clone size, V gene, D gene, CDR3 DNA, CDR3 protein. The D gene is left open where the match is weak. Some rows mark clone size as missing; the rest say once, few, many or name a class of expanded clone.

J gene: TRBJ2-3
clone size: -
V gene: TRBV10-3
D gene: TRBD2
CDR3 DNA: TGTGCCATCAGTGCCTCTGGGACTATTGGAGTAGATACGCAGTATTTT
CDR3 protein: CAISASGTIGVDTQYF

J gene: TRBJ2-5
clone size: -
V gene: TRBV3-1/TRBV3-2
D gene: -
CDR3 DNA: TGTGCCAGCAGCCAAGCTAGTCCCCCAGAGACCCAGTACTTC
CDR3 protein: CASSQASPPETQYF

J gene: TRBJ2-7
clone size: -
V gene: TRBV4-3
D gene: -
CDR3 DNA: TGCGCCAGCAGCCAAGATATCCTAGCCGCTAGCTACGAGCAGTACTTC
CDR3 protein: CASSQDILAASYEQYF

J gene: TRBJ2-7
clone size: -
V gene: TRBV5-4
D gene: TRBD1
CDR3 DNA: TGTGCCAGCAGCCGGGACAGGGCCTACGAGCAGTACTTC
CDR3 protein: CASSRDRAYEQYF

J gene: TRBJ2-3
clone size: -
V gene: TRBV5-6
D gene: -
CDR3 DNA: TGTGCCAGCAGCTTAGGTCAAATCAGCACAGATACGCAGTATTTT
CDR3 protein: CASSLGQISTDTQYF

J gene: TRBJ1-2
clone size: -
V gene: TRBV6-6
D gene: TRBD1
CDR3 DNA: TGTGCCAGCAGTGGATCCGGGACAGGGGACCCCAGGCGGGATGGCTACACCTTC
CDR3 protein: CASSGSGTGDPRRDGYTF

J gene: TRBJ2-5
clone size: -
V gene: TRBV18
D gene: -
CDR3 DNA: TGTGCCAGCTCACCCTCCGGGTTCCAAGAGACCCAGTACTTC
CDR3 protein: CASSPSGFQETQYF

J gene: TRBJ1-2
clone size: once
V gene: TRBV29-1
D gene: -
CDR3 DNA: TGCAGCGCCTCAGGGGAAGGTGGGAATGGCTACACCTTC
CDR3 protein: CSASGEGGNGYTF

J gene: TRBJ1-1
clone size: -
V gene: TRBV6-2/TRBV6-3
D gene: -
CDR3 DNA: TGTGCCAGCAGTTACCCCACGGGGACGGGCCGGGACACTGAAGCTTTCTTT
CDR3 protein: CASSYPTGTGRDTEAFF

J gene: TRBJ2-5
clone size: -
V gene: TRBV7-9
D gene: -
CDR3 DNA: TGTGCCAGCAGCCCCAGGGGTCCCCAAGAGACCCAGTACTTC
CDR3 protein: CASSPRGPQETQYF

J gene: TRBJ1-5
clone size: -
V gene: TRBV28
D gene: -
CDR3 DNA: TGTGCCAGCAGTTTCCCACCTCAGCCCCAGCATTTT
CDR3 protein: CASSFPPQPQHF

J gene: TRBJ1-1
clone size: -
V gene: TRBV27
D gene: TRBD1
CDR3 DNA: TGTGCCAGCAGTCCGAACAGGGGGCGCGGTGAAGCTTTCTTT
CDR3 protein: CASSPNRGRGEAFF

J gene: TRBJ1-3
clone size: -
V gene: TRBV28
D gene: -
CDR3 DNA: TGTGCCAGCAGTTTAGAACAGGCCTCTGGAAACACCATATATTTT
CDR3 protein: CASSLEQASGNTIYF

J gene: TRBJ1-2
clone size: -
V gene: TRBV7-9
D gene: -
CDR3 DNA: TGTGCCAGCAGCTTCCGGGCCGGGGTGGAGAACTATGGCTACACCTTC
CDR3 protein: CASSFRAGVENYGYTF

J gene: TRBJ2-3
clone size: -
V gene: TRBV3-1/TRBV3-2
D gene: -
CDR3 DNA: TGTGCCAGCAGCCAAGATCGGGCGGGCCCAGATACGCAGTATTTT
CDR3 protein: CASSQDRAGPDTQYF

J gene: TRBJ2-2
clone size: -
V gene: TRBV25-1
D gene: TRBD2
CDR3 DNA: TGTGCCAGCAGTGAACAGGGAGGGGATACCGGGGAGCTGTTTTTT
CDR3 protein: CASSEQGGDTGELFF

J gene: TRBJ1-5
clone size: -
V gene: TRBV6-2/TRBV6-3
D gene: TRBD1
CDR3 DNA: TGTGCCAGCAGTCGAAACCGGGACAGTCAGCCCCAGCATTTT
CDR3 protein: CASSRNRDSQPQHF

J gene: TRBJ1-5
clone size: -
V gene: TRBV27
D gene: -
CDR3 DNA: TGTGCCAGCAGTTTGACACGTTTTCAGCCCCAGCATTTT
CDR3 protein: CASSLTRFQPQHF

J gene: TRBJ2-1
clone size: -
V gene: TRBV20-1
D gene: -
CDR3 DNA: TGCAGTGCTAGTGTGAAAGTCTACAATGAGCAGTTCTTC
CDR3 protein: CSASVKVYNEQFF